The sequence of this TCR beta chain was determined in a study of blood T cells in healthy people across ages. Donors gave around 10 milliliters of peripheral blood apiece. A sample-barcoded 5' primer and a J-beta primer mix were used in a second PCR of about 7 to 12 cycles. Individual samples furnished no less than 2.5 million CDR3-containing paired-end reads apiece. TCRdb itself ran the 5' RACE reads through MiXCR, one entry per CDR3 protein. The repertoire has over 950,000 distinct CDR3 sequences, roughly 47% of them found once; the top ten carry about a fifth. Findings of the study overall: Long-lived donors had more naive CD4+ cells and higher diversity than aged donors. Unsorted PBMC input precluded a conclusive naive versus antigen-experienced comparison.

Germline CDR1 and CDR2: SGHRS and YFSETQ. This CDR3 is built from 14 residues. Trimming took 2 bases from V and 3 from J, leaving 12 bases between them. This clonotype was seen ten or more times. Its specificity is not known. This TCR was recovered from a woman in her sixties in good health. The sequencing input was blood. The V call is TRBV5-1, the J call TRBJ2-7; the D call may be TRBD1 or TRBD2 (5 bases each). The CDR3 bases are TGCGCCAGCAGCTTCGGGACGTCGAACTACGAGCAGTACTTC. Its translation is CASSFGTSNYEQYF.